Following are 28 T cell receptor beta chains from one sample sequenced in a study of blood T cells in healthy people across ages. Together with a sample-barcoded 5' primer, a J-beta primer mix was included in a second PCR lasting about 6 to 11 cycles. TCRdb called the 5' RACE reads again in MiXCR, with one record for every CDR3 protein. The table shows roughly 1,300,000 distinct CDR3 sequences, with roughly 60% occurring only once. Source material: blood. These receptors were collected from a young man in good health.

This clonotype was counted between two and nine times. The V call is TRBV6-2 or TRBV6-3, the J call TRBJ2-1; D gene unclear. Trimming stripped 7 bases from V and 5 bases from J, with 9 bases between. The V gene's germline CDR1 is MNHEY and CDR2 SVGEGT. There are 12 residues in the CDR3. The CDR3, as DNA: TGTGCCAGCACTCGGCAGAACAATGAGCAGTTCTTC. Its protein product is CASTRQNNEQFF.

The V call is TRBV29-1, the J call TRBJ2-5, with TRBD2 identical over 10 bases. The germline gives CDR1 SQVTM, CDR2 ANQGSEA. The CDR3 covers 13 residues. Germline trimming cut 8 bases from V and 4 bases from J; bases unmatched to any gene: 7. CDR3 coding DNA: TGCAGCCTCCTAGCGGGAGTTAGAGAGACCCAGTACTTC. Protein: CSLLAGVRETQYF.

The V call is TRBV29-1, the J call TRBJ2-3; a possible D gene is TRBD1 (5 bases). Germline V gives CDR1 SQVTM, CDR2 ANQGSEA. The CDR3 extends over 13 amino acids. The ends were cut back, 7 bases at V and 0 bases at J, with 11 bases in the middle. The CDR3 loop reads CSAKGQSTDTQYF. Written as DNA, the CDR3 is TGCAGCGCTAAGGGGCAGAGCACAGATACGCAGTATTTT.

The chain couples TRBV28 to TRBJ1-2; no firm D call. Trimming took 8 bases from V and 7 from J, leaving 17 bases between them. This CDR3 comprises 13 residues. Per the germline V gene, CDR1 is MDHEN and CDR2 is SYDVKM. The CDR3 DNA sequence: TGTGCCAGCCAAACCCTTAGGGTATCTGGCTACACCTTC. Protein sequence: CASQTLRVSGYTF.

This clonotype was counted a few times. The V call is TRBV3-1, the J call TRBJ2-1; D is ambiguous. The germline V gene has CDR1 LGHDT and CDR2 YNNKEL (reference sequence). There are 15 residues in the CDR3. The V gene lost 3 bases and the J gene lost 4 bases, with 13 bases spanning the gap. CDR3 protein: CASSQVRPLYNEQFF. CDR3 coding DNA: TGTGCCAGCAGCCAGGTTAGACCTCTTTACAATGAGCAGTTCTTC.

This clonotype was detected only a few times. The V gene is TRBV6-1, the J gene TRBJ2-7, with 9 bases that match TRBD1. Trimming at V came to 4 bases and at J to 3 bases, leaving 1 base not matched to a gene. CDR3 length: 13 residues. Germline assignment: CDR1 MNHNS and CDR2 SASEGT. The CDR3 DNA reads TGTGCCAGCAGTGGGGACAGGGACTACGAGCAGTACTTC. Protein sequence: CASSGDRDYEQYF.

V gene TRBV6-6 combines with J gene TRBJ1-3; D not certain. This CDR3 spans 15 amino acids. V gave up 3 bases and J gave up 4 bases, with 13 bases separating them. Germline CDR1 is MNHNY and CDR2 is SVGAGI (reference sequence). Written as DNA, the CDR3 is TGTGCCAGCAGTTATGGCGGGGTAGCAGGAAACACCATATATTTT. This translates into CASSYGGVAGNTIYF.

The chain employs TRBV10-3 and TRBJ2-3; TRBD2 agrees at 10 bases. The CDR3 totals 18 residues. Germline-derived CDR1 and CDR2 are ENHRY and SYGVKD. V shed 0 bases and J 0 bases; nucleotides not matched to a gene: 6. The CDR3 DNA reads as TGTGCCATCAGTGAGTCGTCGGCTAGCGGGGGCAGCACAGATACGCAGTATTTT. Translated, it gives CAISESSASGGSTDTQYF.

The chain is built from TRBV20-1 and TRBJ2-7, with 12 bases lining up with TRBD2. The V gene's germline CDR1 is DFQATT and CDR2 SNEGSKA (reference sequence). V lost 0 bases and J lost 2; bases outside the gene matches: 2. The length of the CDR3 is 15 residues. For the CDR3, the DNA is TGCAGTGCTAGAGACCCTAGCGGGAGGGCCTACGAGCAGTACTTC. This codes for CSARDPSGRAYEQYF.

J is TRBJ2-4 and V is TRBV12-3 or TRBV12-4; possible D gene TRBD2, 6 bases. The tail of the sequence fits TRBJ2-7 better, so the J call may be wrong. The CDR3 extends over 14 amino acids. CDR3 residues: CASSLSPSEYEQYF. The CDR3, as DNA: TGTGCCAGCAGTTTATCCCCTAGCGAGTACGAGCAGTACTTC.

This clonotype was seen more than once but under ten times. The chain is built from TRBV11-2 and TRBJ2-1; 9 bases align to TRBD2. J lost 6 bases, V lost 4 bases, and 7 bases had no gene match. This CDR3 region has 15 residues. Germline V gives CDR1 SGHAT, CDR2 FQNNGV. The CDR3 reads CASSSRTSGSNEQFF. The CDR3 bases are TGTGCCAGCAGCTCAAGAACTAGCGGGTCCAATGAGCAGTTCTTC.

CDR3 protein: CASRDRVDEQFF. The CDR3 DNA sequence: TGCGCCAGCAGAGACAGGGTGGATGAGCAGTTCTTC. This chain links TRBV10-2 with TRBJ2-1, with 7 bases aligning to TRBD1. The trim removed 6 bases at V and 8 bases at J, leaving 4 bases unmatched. The CDR3 is 12 amino acids. Germline CDR1 reads WSHSY; CDR2 reads SAAADI.

Notes on this clonotype: Germline and junction disagree at one end, which may indicate a read error. This chain uses TRBV5-6 with TRBJ1-3; possibly TRBD1 for D (5 bases). The germline CDR1 and CDR2 sequences are SGHDT and YYEEEE. This CDR3 is built from 15 residues. CDR3 DNA sequence: TGTGCCAGCAGCTTGCCAGGGTCTGTAGGAAACACCACATATTTT. It yields the protein CASSLPGSVGNTTYF.

The chain joins TRBV20-1 to TRBJ2-1, with TRBD1 as a possible D gene (5 bases). Germline CDR1 is DFQATT and CDR2 is SNEGSKA (reference sequence). The CDR3 spans 12 residues. V was pared by 2 bases and J by 9 bases, with 11 bases between. CDR3 amino acids: CSARKGISEQFF. CDR3 nucleotide sequence: TGCAGTGCTAGAAAGGGGATTAGTGAGCAGTTCTTC.

This chain joins TRBV2 and TRBJ1-1, with a possible D match to TRBD1 (5 bases). This CDR3 is 16 amino acids long. Germline V gene data show CDR1 as SNHLY and CDR2 as FYNNEI. V dropped 3 bases and J dropped 5 bases, with 19 bases sitting between them. The CDR3 protein is CASSDSLEGYLTEAFF. The CDR3 DNA reads as TGTGCCAGCAGTGACAGCCTTGAGGGGTACTTAACTGAAGCTTTCTTT.

The chain couples TRBV20-1 to TRBJ2-7; possible D gene TRBD2, 6 bases. This CDR3 contains 15 residues. From germline, CDR1 is DFQATT and CDR2 SNEGSKA (reference sequence). The V and J ends lost 0 bases and 3 bases respectively, with 15 bases between them. The CDR3 loop is CSARDFASARYEQYF. The DNA of the CDR3 is TGCAGTGCTAGAGATTTCGCTAGCGCACGCTACGAGCAGTACTTC.

This clonotype was counted only a few times. The chain has TRBV12-3 or TRBV12-4 and TRBJ1-2; the D gene is possibly TRBD1 (6 bases). CDR3 length: 13 residues. Trimming took 5 bases from V and 7 from J, leaving 14 bases between them. The CDR3 loop reads CASSPRGRGGYTF. In DNA form, the CDR3 reads TGTGCCAGCAGTCCCCGGGGGCGCGGTGGCTACACCTTC.

The J gene is TRBJ1-1, the V gene TRBV12-5; 9 bases align to TRBD1. Germline V gene lookup returns CDR1 LGHNT and CDR2 FRNRAP. CDR3 length: 14 amino acids. Trimming cost V 4 bases and J 1 base; bases outside gene matches: 1. The CDR3 DNA reads TGTGCTAGTGGTTCGGACAGGGGGAACACTGAAGCTTTCTTT. Translation gives CASGSDRGNTEAFF.

The chain joins TRBV20-1 to TRBJ2-2; tentatively, D is TRBD1 or TRBD2 (5 bases each). V was pared by 3 bases and J by 4 bases, with 9 bases between. CDR1 is DFQATT and CDR2 is SNEGSKA in the germline V gene (reference sequence). The CDR3 has 13 amino acids. CDR3 DNA sequence: TGCAGTGCTAGTGAGGGGCCCACCGGGGAGCTGTTTTTT. It codes for CSASEGPTGELFF.

The genes are TRBV20-1 and TRBJ2-7, with D possibly matching TRBD2 (7 bases). Germline values: CDR1 DFQATT, CDR2 SNEGSKA (reference sequence). Between the trimmed V and J ends, which lost 3 bases and 4 bases, there was a span of 16 bases. The CDR3 is 14 amino acids. The CDR3 DNA is TGCAGTGCTAGTGTACAGGGTAGCGGGTACGAGCAGTACTTC. Protein product: CSASVQGSGYEQYF.

The CDR3 sequence: CASRTGLSEQYF. CDR3 DNA: TGTGCCAGCCGGACTGGACTCTCCGAGCAGTACTTC. The chain carries TRBV6-5 and TRBJ2-5; tentatively, D is TRBD2 (5 bases). The J call may be in error: the DNA end matches TRBJ2-7 better. The CDR3 has 12 residues. Germline-derived CDR1 and CDR2 are MNHEY and SVGAGI.

J is TRBJ2-5 and V is TRBV27; 10 positions match TRBD2. The V and J ends lost 7 bases and 11 bases, in that order; junction bases with no gene match: 16. In germline, CDR1 is MNHEY, CDR2 SMNVEV (reference sequence). The CDR3 spans 15 residues. The CDR3 loop is CASTWGTSGDNEQYF. Written as DNA, the CDR3 is TGTGCCAGCACCTGGGGTACTAGCGGGGACAATGAGCAGTACTTC.

The chain carries TRBV10-1 and TRBJ2-3; 8 nucleotides match TRBD1. V shed 5 bases and J 6 bases; nucleotides not matched to a gene: 10. CDR1 is WNHNN and CDR2 is SYGVQD in the germline V gene (reference sequence). This CDR3 is 15 amino acids long. This CDR3 is CASSPRTGYVDTQYF. For the CDR3, the DNA is TGCGCCAGCAGTCCTCGGACAGGGTACGTGGATACGCAGTATTTT.

This rearrangement joins TRBV29-1 to TRBJ2-3, with 7 bases fitting TRBD1. The germline gives CDR1 SQVTM, CDR2 ANQGSEA. This CDR3 spans 16 amino acids. V lost 1 base to trimming and J lost 4 bases; unmatched junction nucleotides: 11. CDR3 sequence (DNA): TGCAGCGTTGAAGTAGGGAAAGGGGGCGCCCCAGATACGCAGTATTTT. Translated: CSVEVGKGGAPDTQYF.

In this sample, this clonotype turned up once. The V call is TRBV11-2, the J call TRBJ1-1, with D unclear. Germline CDR1 is SGHAT and CDR2 is FQNNGV. This CDR3 comprises 13 residues. V gave up 2 bases and J gave up 8 bases, with 12 bases separating them. The CDR3 coding sequence is TGTGCCAGCAGCTTAAGCCGAGGGCCCGAAGCTTTCTTT. Residues: CASSLSRGPEAFF.

The chain uses TRBV9 and TRBJ2-1; D is unclear. The germline V gene encodes CDR1 SGDLS and CDR2 YYNGEE. The V gene lost 0 bases and the J gene lost 3 bases, with 10 bases spanning the gap. CDR3 length: 15 residues. In DNA, the CDR3 is TGTGCCAGCAGCGTAGTTGGCACCCACTACAATGAGCAGTTCTTC. Its translation is CASSVVGTHYNEQFF. The full variable domain, completed using reference TRBV9 and TRBJ2-1, is DSGVTQTPKHLITATGQRVTLRCSPRSGDLSVYWYQQSLDQGLQFLIQYYNGEERAKGNILERFSAQQFPDLHSELNLSSLELGDSALYFCASSVVGTHYNEQFFGPGTRLTVL.

The table lists this clonotype with a few counts. The chain links TRBV7-2 to TRBJ2-3; D remains ambiguous. V was pared by 6 bases and J by 0 bases, with 13 bases between. Germline V CDR1 and CDR2: SGHTA, FQGNSA. There are 15 residues in the CDR3. CDR3 DNA sequence: TGTGCCAGCAGTCTTATGGTAGGAAGCACAGATACGCAGTATTTT. Translating gives CASSLMVGSTDTQYF.

The gene calls are TRBV20-1 and TRBJ2-7; 8 bases align to TRBD1. The J call may be in error: the DNA end matches TRBJ2-5 better. Germline loops: CDR1 DFQATT, CDR2 SNEGSKA (reference sequence). The length of the CDR3 is 17 residues. As DNA, the CDR3 is TGCAGTGCTAACCGAGCGATGACAGGGGCGCAGGAAGAGACCCAGTACTTC. Its protein product is CSANRAMTGAQEETQYF.